The 27 T cell receptor beta chains below all came from one sample that was sequenced in a study of OX40 agonist ivuxolimab in advanced cancers. Preparation of the library involved the immunoSEQ multiplex PCR assay. Sourced from immuneACCESS, this table was stored by TCRdb with only in-frame sequences that have V and J called. A share of the clones is absent; for the studies checked, an unresolved V gene accounts for under half, and the remainder has no known explanation. This sample comprises 70,000 to 85,000 clones, approximately 81% of them detected only once. The top ten hold over 2% of the sample. The input for sequencing was CD4+ or CD8+ T cells sorted from blood, taken in a trial of the OX40 agonist ivuxolimab. The source is an adult with an advanced solid tumor such as melanoma, head and neck, liver or kidney cancer.

The V call is TRBV6-5, the J call TRBJ1-3; D may be TRBD1 (5 bases). CDR3 length: 16 amino acids. V lost 0 bases and J 6 bases, leaving 15 bases between the germline ends. Germline V gene lookup returns CDR1 MNHEY and CDR2 SVGAGI. CDR3 sequence reads: CASSYSPGSLTNTIYF. In DNA form, the CDR3 reads TGTGCCAGCAGTTACTCGCCAGGGTCTCTGACAAACACCATATATTTT.

CDR3 protein: CASSPPGGGDEQYF. In DNA form, the CDR3 reads TGTGCCAGCTCACCACCGGGGGGAGGAGACGAGCAGTACTTC. V gene TRBV18 combines with J gene TRBJ2-7, with D tentatively TRBD2 (6 bases). Germline V gives CDR1 KGHSH, CDR2 LQKENI. With 0 bases removed from V and 5 bases from J, the gap between germline ends came to 11 bases. This CDR3 has 14 residues.

This chain links TRBV28 with TRBJ2-7, with TRBD1 matching 8 bases. The CDR3 extends over 18 amino acids. V shed 6 bases, J shed 3 bases, and the junction held 19 bases outside the gene matches. Germline values: CDR1 MDHEN, CDR2 SYDVKM. The CDR3 nucleotides are TGTGCCAGCAGGTGGGCAGGGGGCACCGCACAATCCGGCTACGAGCAGTACTTC. Its protein is CASRWAGGTAQSGYEQYF.

V gene TRBV5-1 combines with J gene TRBJ1-1; a possible D gene is TRBD1 (5 bases). The CDR3 has 15 residues. CDR1 and CDR2 (germline): SGHRS, YFSETQ. The V end lost 0 bases, the J end lost 3 bases, and 12 bases lay between the germline ends. The CDR3 DNA sequence: TGCGCCAGCAGCTTGGTTCAGGGTCGGGACACTGAAGCTTTCTTT. Translation gives CASSLVQGRDTEAFF.

The chain combines TRBV5-1 with TRBJ1-2; 7 nucleotides agree with TRBD1. The CDR3 is made up of 12 amino acids. Germline lookup yields CDR1 SGHRS and CDR2 YFSETQ. The V segment lost 5 bases and the J segment 3 bases; nucleotides outside the gene matches: 1. CDR3 sequence reads: CASSQGDYGYTF. CDR3 bases: TGCGCCAGCAGTCAGGGGGACTATGGCTACACCTTC.

This chain connects TRBV5-1 to TRBJ2-7; D is perhaps TRBD1 or TRBD2 (5 bases each). The length of the CDR3 is 13 residues. Germline-derived CDR1 and CDR2 are SGHRS and YFSETQ. V was cut by 4 bases and J by 2 bases, with 10 bases left in between. CDR3 protein: CASSGRGPYEQYF. CDR3 sequence (DNA): TGCGCCAGCAGCGGACGGGGACCCTACGAGCAGTACTTC.

The V call is TRBV5-1, the J call TRBJ2-4; possible D gene TRBD2, 5 bases. From germline, CDR1 is SGHRS and CDR2 YFSETQ. Trimming cost V 3 bases and J 0 bases, with 16 bases left between them. This CDR3 is built from 17 residues. In DNA, the CDR3 is TGCGCCAGCAGCTATGAGAGGGCTAACCTAGCCAAAAACATTCAGTACTTC. Translation: CASSYERANLAKNIQYF.

The sample holds a few counts of this clone. The chain recombines TRBV6-4 with TRBJ1-5; 7 bases agree with TRBD1. The V segment lost 6 bases and the J segment 0 bases; nucleotides outside the gene matches: 8. Germline V gene lookup returns CDR1 MRHNA and CDR2 SNTAGT. CDR3 length equals 16 residues. This CDR3 reads CASRGDRLVSNQPQHF. CDR3 DNA sequence: TGTGCCAGCAGGGGGGACAGATTAGTTAGCAATCAGCCCCAGCATTTT.

This clone has more than one count but fewer than ten. V usage is TRBV28 and J usage is TRBJ2-7; 8 nucleotides agree with TRBD1. V was pared by 5 bases and J by 8 bases, with 8 bases of the junction left unmatched. CDR3 length equals 13 residues. In germline, CDR1 is MDHEN, CDR2 SYDVKM. The CDR3 DNA sequence: TGTGCCAGCAGTACCCTCGGACAGGGCAAGCAGTACTTC. It yields the protein CASSTLGQGKQYF. The full variable domain, with the rest looked up from reference TRBV28 and TRBJ2-7, is DVKVTQSSRYLVKRTGEKVFLECVQDMDHENMFWYRQDPGLGLRLIYFSYDVKMKEKGDIPEGYSVSREKKERFSLILESASTNQTSMYLCASSTLGQGKQYFGPGTRLTVT.

CDR3: CASGLASLRDRKNIQYF. The CDR3 region has the DNA TGTGCTAGTGGTTTGGCCTCCTTACGGGACAGGAAAAACATTCAGTACTTC. The chain combines TRBV12-5 with TRBJ2-4; 8 bases map to TRBD1. V was clipped by 1 base and J by 4 bases; unmatched bases: 9. This CDR3 is 17 amino acids long. Per the germline V gene, CDR1 is LGHNT and CDR2 is FRNRAP.

Concerning this clone itself: Other DNA sequences in this sample translate to the same CDR3. The chain combines TRBV29-1 with TRBJ1-5, with 9 bases matching TRBD1. The CDR3 contains 13 residues. V dropped 4 bases and J dropped 7; count of bases not matched to a gene: 5. The V gene's germline CDR1 is SQVTM and CDR2 ANQGSEA. In nucleotides, the CDR3 is TGCAGCGTTGCGGGACAGGGCGACCAGCCCCAGCATTTT. The encoded protein is CSVAGQGDQPQHF.

The chain is built from TRBV2 and TRBJ2-2; D is undetermined. V was clipped by 2 bases and J by 5 bases, with 6 bases between them. This CDR3 is 13 amino acids long. From germline, CDR1 is SNHLY and CDR2 FYNNEI. CDR3 in DNA: TGTGCCAGCAGTGAAATCTGGACCGGGGAGCTGTTTTTT. As protein: CASSEIWTGELFF.

This clone appeared once. The rearrangement joins TRBV30 to TRBJ2-7; D gene ambiguous. The CDR3 is 14 residues long. Trimming pared 4 bases from V and 2 bases from J, leaving 15 bases between. In germline, CDR1 is GTSNPN, CDR2 SVGIG (reference sequence). CDR3 amino acids: CAWNPGVWTYEQYF. CDR3 nucleotide sequence: TGTGCCTGGAATCCAGGAGTTTGGACCTACGAGCAGTACTTC.

In this sample, this clone turned up a few times. The chain couples TRBV7-2 to TRBJ2-1; D is possibly TRBD1 (6 bases). The CDR3 runs to 15 residues. Trimming took off 1 base at V and 5 bases at J, with 12 bases between the two ends. Germline V CDR1 and CDR2: SGHTA, FQGNSA. CDR3 protein: CASSLVGQTNNEQFF. CDR3 coding DNA: TGTGCCAGCAGCTTAGTAGGACAGACCAACAATGAGCAGTTCTTC. Full variable domain (missing parts from reference TRBV7-2 and TRBJ2-1): GAGVSQSPSNKVTEKGKDVELRCDPISGHTALYWYRQSLGQGLEFLIYFQGNSAPDKSGLPSDRFSAERTGGSVSTLTIQRTQQEDSAVYLCASSLVGQTNNEQFFGPGTRLTVL.

V and J are TRBV11-2 and TRBJ1-5; perhaps TRBD1 as D (6 bases). CDR3 size: 15 residues. The germline gives CDR1 SGHAT, CDR2 FQNNGV. Trimming took off 1 base at V and 6 bases at J, with 13 bases between the two ends. CDR3 region: CASSLVAGAGQPQHF. The CDR3 nucleotides are TGTGCCAGCAGCTTAGTAGCGGGGGCCGGTCAGCCCCAGCATTTT. The variable domain in full, with the rest retrieved from reference TRBV11-2 and TRBJ1-5, is EAGVAQSPRYKIIEKRQSVAFWCNPISGHATLYWYQQILGQGPKLLIQFQNNGVVDDSQLPKDRFSAERLKGVDSTLKIQPAKLEDSAVYLCASSLVAGAGQPQHFGDGTRLSIL.

The chain's CDR3 is CASSPPWGSTDTQYF. CDR3 nucleotides: TGTGCCAGCTCACCACCATGGGGAAGCACAGATACGCAGTATTTT. This rearrangement joins TRBV18 to TRBJ2-3; D unclear. The germline V gene encodes CDR1 KGHSH and CDR2 LQKENI. The V end lost 0 bases, the J end lost 0 bases, and 7 bases lay between the germline ends. This CDR3 contains 15 residues.

The chain carries TRBV5-4 and TRBJ2-3, with TRBD2 matching 10 bases. In germline, CDR1 is SGHNT, CDR2 YYREEE (reference sequence). The CDR3 runs 18 residues. V dropped 2 bases and J dropped 4; count of bases not matched to a gene: 13. The CDR3 protein is CASSLRLAGSLESDTQYF. In DNA form, the CDR3 reads TGTGCCAGCAGCTTAAGACTAGCGGGCTCGCTCGAATCAGATACGCAGTATTTT.

This clone was seen only once. This rearrangement joins TRBV7-2 to TRBJ2-5; D unclear. V was pared by 5 bases and J by 5 bases, with 15 bases between. Germline lookup yields CDR1 SGHTA and CDR2 FQGNSA. The CDR3 covers 14 residues. The CDR3 DNA reads as TGTGCCAGCAGCCTCCAAAAGGGTTCGGAGACCCAGTACTTC. It codes for CASSLQKGSETQYF.

The chain links TRBV7-9 to TRBJ1-1, with D perhaps TRBD1 (6 bases). The germline gives CDR1 SEHNR, CDR2 FQNEAQ (reference sequence). Trimming removed 2 bases at V and 0 bases at J, with 10 bases between. The CDR3 runs to 15 residues. The CDR3 DNA is TGTGCCAGCAGCTTACCTGGACAGATGAACACTGAAGCTTTCTTT. It is translated as CASSLPGQMNTEAFF.

The chain joins TRBV6-5 to TRBJ1-1; D possibly corresponds to TRBD1 (6 bases). From germline, CDR1 is MNHEY and CDR2 SVGAGI. Trimming removed 2 bases from V and 3 bases from J, with 10 bases in between. The CDR3 has 14 residues. The chain's CDR3 is CASSYRGAYTEAFF. The CDR3 bases are TGTGCCAGCAGTTACCGGGGGGCGTACACTGAAGCTTTCTTT.

The rearrangement links TRBV4-3 to TRBJ1-1, with 10 nucleotides matching TRBD1. The V gene end was trimmed by 2 bases and the J gene end by 8 bases; junction bases not matched to a gene: 8. The CDR3 runs 15 residues. CDR1 is LGHNA and CDR2 is YSLEER in the germline V gene. CDR3 residues: CASSQTTGGRSEAFF. Written as DNA, the CDR3 is TGCGCCAGCAGCCAAACGACAGGGGGCAGGTCCGAAGCTTTCTTT.

This chain uses TRBV7-8 with TRBJ2-7; D ambiguous. The CDR3 extends over 13 amino acids. Per germline, CDR1 SGHVS and CDR2 FQNEAQ. V lost 4 bases to trimming and J lost 2 bases, with 9 bases between them. Here the CDR3 DNA reads TGTGCCAGCAGCTATGCCTCACCCTACGAGCAGTACTTC. Its protein is CASSYASPYEQYF.

V is TRBV6-4 and J is TRBJ2-5, with 11 bases identical to TRBD1. The CDR3 totals 15 residues. Germline assignment: CDR1 MRHNA and CDR2 SNTAGT. V dropped 2 bases and J dropped 3; count of bases not matched to a gene: 2. CDR3 protein: CASSDRDRGKETQYF. The CDR3 region has the DNA TGTGCCAGCAGTGACAGGGACAGGGGGAAAGAGACCCAGTACTTC.

The chain joins TRBV19 to TRBJ1-2; TRBD1 matches at 8 bases. The CDR3 runs 13 residues. In germline, CDR1 is LNHDA, CDR2 SQIVND (reference sequence). V was clipped by 7 bases and J by 3 bases; unmatched bases: 4. Here the CDR3 reads CASTTDRDYGYTF. The CDR3 DNA reads TGTGCCAGTACTACGGACAGGGACTATGGCTACACCTTC.

The genes are TRBV11-3 and TRBJ2-5; D gene unclear. V was shortened by 1 base and J by 1 base, with 7 bases between the two germline ends. This CDR3 has 14 amino acids. Germline V gene lookup returns CDR1 SGHNT and CDR2 YENEEA. CDR3 coding DNA: TGTGCCAGCAGCTTAGGCCCGCTCCAAGAGACCCAGTACTTC. Its translation: CASSLGPLQETQYF.

The CDR3 sequence is CASCELAGVSNTGELFF. In DNA form, the CDR3 reads TGTGCCAGCTGCGAGCTAGCGGGGGTTTCGAACACCGGGGAGCTGTTTTTT. The chain couples TRBV18 to TRBJ2-2; 10 bases match TRBD2. This CDR3 is built from 17 residues. Germline values: CDR1 KGHSH, CDR2 LQKENI. Trimming took 7 bases from V and 0 from J; bases not matched to a gene: 8.

This chain uses TRBV18 with TRBJ2-5; D is perhaps TRBD2 (6 bases). Trimming took off 3 bases at V and 4 bases at J, with 6 bases between the two ends. The CDR3 contains 12 residues. Germline lookup yields CDR1 KGHSH and CDR2 LQKENI. The CDR3 nucleotides read TGTGCCAGCTCACCGGGGGGAGAGACCCAGTACTTC. Encoded protein: CASSPGGETQYF.